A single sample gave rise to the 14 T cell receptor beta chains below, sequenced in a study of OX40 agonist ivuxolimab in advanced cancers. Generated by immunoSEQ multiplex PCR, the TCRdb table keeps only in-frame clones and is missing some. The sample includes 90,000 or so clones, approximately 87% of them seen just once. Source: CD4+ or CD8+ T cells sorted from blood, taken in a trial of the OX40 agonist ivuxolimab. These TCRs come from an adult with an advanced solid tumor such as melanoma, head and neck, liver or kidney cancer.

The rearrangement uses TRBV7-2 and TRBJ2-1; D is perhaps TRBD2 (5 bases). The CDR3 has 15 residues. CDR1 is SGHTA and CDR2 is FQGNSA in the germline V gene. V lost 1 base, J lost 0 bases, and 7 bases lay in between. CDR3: CASSLGESSYNEQFF. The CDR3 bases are TGTGCCAGCAGCTTAGGGGAGAGCTCCTACAATGAGCAGTTCTTC.

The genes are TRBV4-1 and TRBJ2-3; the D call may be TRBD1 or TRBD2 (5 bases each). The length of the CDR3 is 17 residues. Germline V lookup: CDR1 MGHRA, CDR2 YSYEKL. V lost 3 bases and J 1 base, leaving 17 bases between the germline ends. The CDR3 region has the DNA TGCGCCAGCAGCCACGACCCGGGGCGGGCCGGCACAGATACGCAGTATTTT. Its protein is CASSHDPGRAGTDTQYF.

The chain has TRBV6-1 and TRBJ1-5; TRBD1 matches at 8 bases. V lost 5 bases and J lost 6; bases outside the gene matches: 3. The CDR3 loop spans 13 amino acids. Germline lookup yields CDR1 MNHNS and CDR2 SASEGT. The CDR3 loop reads CASSRQGSQPQHF. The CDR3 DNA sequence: TGTGCCAGCAGTAGACAGGGGAGTCAGCCCCAGCATTTT.

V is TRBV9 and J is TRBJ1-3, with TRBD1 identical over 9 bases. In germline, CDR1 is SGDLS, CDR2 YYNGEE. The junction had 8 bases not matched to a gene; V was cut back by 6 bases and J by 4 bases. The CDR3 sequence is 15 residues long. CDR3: CASTPGTGIGNTIYF. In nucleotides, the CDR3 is TGTGCCAGCACCCCCGGGACAGGGATAGGAAACACCATATATTTT.

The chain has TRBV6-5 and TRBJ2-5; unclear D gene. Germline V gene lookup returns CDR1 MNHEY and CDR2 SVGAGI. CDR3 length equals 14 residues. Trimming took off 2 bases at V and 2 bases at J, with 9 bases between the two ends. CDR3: CASSYLGQQETQYF. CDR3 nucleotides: TGTGCCAGCAGTTACCTCGGGCAACAAGAGACCCAGTACTTC.

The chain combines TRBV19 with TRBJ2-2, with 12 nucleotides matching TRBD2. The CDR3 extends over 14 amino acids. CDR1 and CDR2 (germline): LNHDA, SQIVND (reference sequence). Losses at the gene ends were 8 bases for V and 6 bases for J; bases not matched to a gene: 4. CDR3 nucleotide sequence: TGTGCCAGTGGACTAGCGGGATTAGCCGGGGAGCTGTTTTTT. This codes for CASGLAGLAGELFF.

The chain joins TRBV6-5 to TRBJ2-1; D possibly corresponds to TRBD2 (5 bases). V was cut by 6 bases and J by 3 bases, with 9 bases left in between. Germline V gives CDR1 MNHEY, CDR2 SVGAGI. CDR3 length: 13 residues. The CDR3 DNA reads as TGTGCCAGCAGGGGCGGGCACTACAATGAGCAGTTCTTC. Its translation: CASRGGHYNEQFF.

Here the CDR3 DNA reads TGCAGCGTCTCCCGGTCCGGCGCGGCTTTCTTT. Translated: CSVSRSGAAFF. The rearrangement uses TRBV29-1 and TRBJ1-1, with D unclear. V was trimmed by 6 bases and J by 11 bases, leaving 16 bases between them. The CDR3 sequence is 11 residues long. The germline V gene has CDR1 SQVTM and CDR2 ANQGSEA.

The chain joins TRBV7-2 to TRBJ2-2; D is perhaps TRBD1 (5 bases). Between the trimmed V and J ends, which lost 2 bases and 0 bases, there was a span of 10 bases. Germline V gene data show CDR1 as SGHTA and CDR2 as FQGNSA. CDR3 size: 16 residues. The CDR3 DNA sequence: TGTGCCAGCAGCTTATACGCGACAGCGAACACCGGGGAGCTGTTTTTT. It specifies CASSLYATANTGELFF.

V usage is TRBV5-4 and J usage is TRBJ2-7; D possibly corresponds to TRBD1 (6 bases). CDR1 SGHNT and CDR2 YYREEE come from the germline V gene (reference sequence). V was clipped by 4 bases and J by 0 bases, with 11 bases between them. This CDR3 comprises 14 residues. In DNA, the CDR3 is TGTGCCAGCAGCAGGCGGACAGCCTCCTACGAGCAGTACTTC. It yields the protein CASSRRTASYEQYF.

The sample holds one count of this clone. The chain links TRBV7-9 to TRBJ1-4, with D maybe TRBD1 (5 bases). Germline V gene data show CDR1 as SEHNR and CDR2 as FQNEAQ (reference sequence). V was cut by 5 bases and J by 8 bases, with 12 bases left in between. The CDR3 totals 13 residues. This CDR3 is CASSPTVGEKLFF. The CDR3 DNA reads TGTGCCAGCAGCCCGACAGTAGGGGAAAAACTGTTTTTT.

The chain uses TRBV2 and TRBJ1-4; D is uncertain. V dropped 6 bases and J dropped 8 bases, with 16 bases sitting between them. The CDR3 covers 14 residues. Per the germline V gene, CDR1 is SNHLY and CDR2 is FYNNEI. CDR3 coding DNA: TGTGCCAGCAGCCCGACCCTGAGAGTCGAAAAACTGTTTTTT. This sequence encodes CASSPTLRVEKLFF.

CDR3 sequence reads: CASSLTGPGDEQFF. CDR3 DNA: TGTGCCAGCAGCTTAACGGGACCAGGCGATGAGCAGTTCTTC. The chain links TRBV7-9 to TRBJ2-1; D may correspond to TRBD1 or TRBD2 (5 bases each). V was shortened by 2 bases and J by 8 bases, with 13 bases between the two germline ends. The CDR3 is 14 amino acids. From germline, CDR1 is SEHNR and CDR2 FQNEAQ (reference sequence).

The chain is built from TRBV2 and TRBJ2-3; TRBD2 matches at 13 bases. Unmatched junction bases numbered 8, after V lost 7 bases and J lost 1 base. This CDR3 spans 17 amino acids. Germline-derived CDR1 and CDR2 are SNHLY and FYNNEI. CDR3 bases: TGTGCCAGCATCGGGACTAGCGGGATTTTCGGCACAGATACGCAGTATTTT. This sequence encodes CASIGTSGIFGTDTQYF.